The 17 T cell receptor beta chains given below trace back to one sample, sequenced in a study of spatial heterogeneity in lung cancer (dated by TCRdb to the late 2010s). The library was prepared using 5' RACE. The listed sequencing device is NextSeq 500. TCRdb reran the public reads through fastp at Q25 and MiXCR, keeping productive beta chains. Each CDR3 protein gets just one entry, which takes the most common genes and DNA from the rows behind it. The sample records about 52,000 distinct CDR3 sequences, less than 9% of which are singletons. Of the sample, 35% falls within the top ten clones. Read against the paper, the sample's time point label means: blood at routine non-recurrence follow-up after resection. For TCR sequencing, whole RNA was extracted from tumor and nontumor lung tissue, or from cryopreserved PBMC samples, and no cell sorting was done. The sequences come from PBMCs, collected at follow-up. The receptors were gathered from a female donor with early-stage non-small cell lung cancer.

The chain uses TRBV11-2 and TRBJ1-5, with D maybe TRBD1 (5 bases). The CDR3 spans 15 residues. Germline V lookup: CDR1 SGHAT, CDR2 FQNNGV. Trimming took off 1 base at V and 8 bases at J, with 15 bases between the two ends. CDR3 DNA sequence: TGTGCCAGCAGCTTAGGAAACTTGGGAGGGGAGCCCCAGCATTTT. This sequence encodes CASSLGNLGGEPQHF. Supplemented by reference TRBV11-2 and TRBJ1-5, the full variable domain reads EAGVAQSPRYKIIEKRQSVAFWCNPISGHATLYWYQQILGQGPKLLIQFQNNGVVDDSQLPKDRFSAERLKGVDSTLKIQPAKLEDSAVYLCASSLGNLGGEPQHFGDGTRLSIL.

This clonotype has only a few counts. The CDR3: CASSPSIQGTNYGYTF. The CDR3, as DNA: TGTGCCAGCTCACCCTCGATACAGGGAACAAACTATGGCTACACCTTC. This chain connects TRBV18 to TRBJ1-2; a possible D gene is TRBD1 (6 bases). The germline V gene encodes CDR1 KGHSH and CDR2 LQKENI. CDR3 length: 16 amino acids. Trimming removed 3 bases from V and 2 bases from J, with 16 bases in between.

This clonotype was seen repeatedly, ten times or more. This sequence joins TRBV7-2 and TRBJ1-2, with 11 positions matching TRBD1. The CDR3 covers 15 residues. Germline V gene sequence: CDR1 SGHTA, CDR2 FQGNSA. V dropped 1 base and J dropped 8; count of bases not matched to a gene: 6. The CDR3 region is CASSLVWTGGGGYTF. The CDR3, as DNA: TGTGCCAGCAGCTTAGTCTGGACAGGGGGCGGCGGCTACACCTTC.

Only a few counts were recorded for this clonotype. V and J are TRBV11-2 and TRBJ1-3, with unresolved D. Trimming removed 6 bases from V and 0 bases from J, with 12 bases in between. Germline CDR1 and CDR2: SGHAT and FQNNGV. The CDR3 is made up of 15 amino acids. CDR3 protein: CASSPDGVSGNTIYF. The CDR3 DNA reads as TGTGCCAGCAGTCCGGACGGTGTCTCTGGAAACACCATATATTTT.

This clonotype was observed many times. V usage is TRBV28 and J usage is TRBJ1-1; D unresolved. CDR1 and CDR2 from the germline V gene are MDHEN and SYDVKM. The CDR3 runs 14 residues. Deletions cut 5 bases from V and 1 base from J, with 11 bases between. This CDR3 is CASSTPGGNTEAFF. The CDR3 bases are TGTGCCAGCAGTACCCCCGGAGGGAACACTGAAGCTTTCTTT.

This chain joins TRBV9 and TRBJ2-3; D unclear. Trimming shortened V by 5 bases and J by 5 bases, and 15 bases separated the two germline ends. CDR1 and CDR2 from the germline V gene are SGDLS and YYNGEE. The CDR3 length is 14 residues. The CDR3 DNA is TGTGCCAGCAGACGCGACCTGCGCTTAGATACGCAGTATTTT. It codes for CASRRDLRLDTQYF.

This chain joins TRBV20-1 and TRBJ1-1; D possibly corresponds to TRBD1 (6 bases). Per germline, CDR1 DFQATT and CDR2 SNEGSKA (reference sequence). CDR3 length equals 13 residues. Trimming pared 3 bases from V and 1 base from J, leaving 9 bases between. In DNA, the CDR3 is TGCAGTGCTAGCTCCAGGGGGAACACTGAAGCTTTCTTT. This encodes CSASSRGNTEAFF.

The chain uses TRBV3-1 and TRBJ1-2; perhaps TRBD1 as D (6 bases). Germline V gives CDR1 LGHDT, CDR2 YNNKEL (reference sequence). This CDR3 comprises 14 residues. V was shortened by 1 base and J by 4 bases, with 10 bases between the two germline ends. In DNA form, the CDR3 reads TGTGCCAGCAGCCAAGGCGGGGGGCCCTATGGCTACACCTTC. Translation gives CASSQGGGPYGYTF. Using reference TRBV3-1 and TRBJ1-2 for the parts outside the CDR3, the full variable domain is DTAVSQTPKYLVTQMGNDKSIKCEQNLGHDTMYWYKQDSKKFLKIMFSYNNKELIINETVPNRFSPKSPDKAHLNLHINSLELGDSAVYFCASSQGGGPYGYTFGSGTRLTVV.

This clonotype was counted between two and nine times. The rearrangement joins TRBV20-1 to TRBJ2-3, with 8 bases matching TRBD2. CDR3 size: 14 residues. The germline V gene has CDR1 DFQATT and CDR2 SNEGSKA (reference sequence). With V trimmed by 5 bases and J by 1 base, 5 bases remained unmatched. CDR3 region: CSAHRAGGTDTQYF. DNA of the CDR3: TGCAGTGCTCATCGAGCGGGGGGCACAGATACGCAGTATTTT.

This clonotype has only a few counts. The CDR3 DNA is TGTGCCAGCAGTTCGGGACAGGGTACAACCGGGGAGCTGTTTTTT. Protein product: CASSSGQGTTGELFF. The chain links TRBV12-3 or TRBV12-4 to TRBJ2-2; 9 nucleotides match TRBD1. The V and J ends lost 4 bases and 5 bases, in that order; junction bases with no gene match: 5. The CDR3 is 15 residues long.

This clonotype came up many times. The V and J genes are TRBV7-6 and TRBJ1-1; D gene uncertain. Germline V gives CDR1 SGHVS, CDR2 FNYEAQ. V lost 5 bases and J lost 3, with 7 bases in between. The CDR3 totals 12 residues. CDR3 DNA: TGTGCCAGCAGCCCTAGTTACACTGAAGCTTTCTTT. Amino acids: CASSPSYTEAFF. Full variable domain (remainder filled in from reference TRBV7-6 and TRBJ1-1): GAGVSQSPRYKVTKRGQDVALRCDPISGHVSLYWYRQALGQGPEFLTYFNYEAQQDKSGLPNDRFSAERPEGSISTLTIQRTEQRDSAMYRCASSPSYTEAFFGQGTRLTVV.

In this sample, this clonotype turned up many times. The chain joins TRBV19 to TRBJ1-2; 7 nucleotides align to TRBD1. V lost 10 bases to trimming and J lost 5 bases; unmatched junction nucleotides: 10. Per germline, CDR1 LNHDA and CDR2 SQIVND (reference sequence). The CDR3 runs 13 residues. The CDR3 DNA is TGTGCCACGCAGCCTCAGGGGGAGTATGGCTACACCTTC. Protein: CATQPQGEYGYTF.

The chain is built from TRBV6-5 and TRBJ2-2; D ambiguous. From germline, CDR1 is MNHEY and CDR2 SVGAGI. The V end was cut by 6 bases, the J end by 6 bases, with 11 bases between. This CDR3 spans 13 amino acids. The CDR3 loop reads CASSYERPGELFF. CDR3 nucleotide sequence: TGTGCCAGCAGCTATGAGAGGCCCGGGGAGCTGTTTTTT.

This clonotype has more than one count but fewer than ten. This sequence joins TRBV5-1 and TRBJ2-1; D might be TRBD1 or TRBD2, each matching 7 bases. Germline assignment: CDR1 SGHRS and CDR2 YFSETQ. CDR3 length: 15 amino acids. V lost 2 bases to trimming and J lost 6 bases, with 15 bases between them. DNA of the CDR3: TGCGCCAGCAGCTTAAGCGGGACAGTTGGCAATGAGCAGTTCTTC. Protein product: CASSLSGTVGNEQFF. The variable domain in full, completed from reference TRBV5-1 and TRBJ2-1, reads KAGVTQTPRYLIKTRGQQVTLSCSPISGHRSVSWYQQTPGQGLQFLFEYFSETQRNKGNFPGRFSGRQFSNSRSEMNVSTLELGDSALYLCASSLSGTVGNEQFFGPGTRLTVL.

This clonotype was recorded many times. The rearrangement links TRBV7-6 to TRBJ1-1, with 8 bases lining up with TRBD1. The CDR3 is made up of 13 amino acids. CDR1 SGHVS and CDR2 FNYEAQ come from the germline V gene. Losses at the gene ends were 4 bases for V and 5 bases for J; bases not matched to a gene: 3. In DNA form, the CDR3 reads TGTGCCAGCAGCTCTCAGGGGGCGACTGAAGCTTTCTTT. Translating gives CASSSQGATEAFF.

The chain couples TRBV7-3 to TRBJ2-3; D perhaps matches TRBD1 (5 bases). The CDR3 sequence is 14 residues long. The germline gives CDR1 SGHTA, CDR2 FQGTGA. The V end was cut by 5 bases, the J end by 0 bases, with 9 bases between. The DNA for the CDR3 is TGTGCCAGCAGCCCCCCAGGGAGCACAGATACGCAGTATTTT. Translating it yields CASSPPGSTDTQYF.

This clonotype has only one observation. The chain combines TRBV7-2 with TRBJ2-7, with TRBD1 identical over 9 bases. Trimming removed 5 bases from V and 4 bases from J; junction bases left unmatched: 15. Germline CDR1 SGHTA, CDR2 FQGNSA. The CDR3 covers 17 residues. The CDR3 DNA reads as TGTGCCAGCAGCCCCTATCCTTCACAGGGGGCGCTTTACGAGCAGTACTTC. It encodes CASSPYPSQGALYEQYF.